These 28 T cell receptor beta chains were sequenced from one sample in a study of shared clonotypes between healthy human individuals. Only CD45RO-negative cells positively selected for CCR7 counted as naive CD8 cells, so terminally differentiated effector memory CD45RA+ cells were excluded. TCRdb keeps only in-frame clones here, not all; method: immunoSEQ multiplex PCR. The sample has about 2 million clones, about 95% seen once. The sequencing input was naive CD8+ T cells sorted from blood. These receptors were collected from a man between 18 and 29 years old in good health.

This chain joins TRBV5-6 and TRBJ2-7; TRBD1 is a possible D gene (6 bases). The CDR3 spans 13 residues. With 3 bases removed from V and 4 bases from J, the gap between germline ends came to 11 bases. The germline V gene has CDR1 SGHDT and CDR2 YYEEEE. The CDR3 loop is CASSSPGVYEQYF. The CDR3 nucleotides are TGTGCCAGCAGCTCTCCAGGGGTATACGAGCAGTACTTC.

V gene TRBV7-2 combines with J gene TRBJ1-5; 7 nucleotides match TRBD1. Trimming cost V 5 bases and J 1 base; bases outside gene matches: 2. The CDR3 length is 14 residues. From germline, CDR1 is SGHTA and CDR2 FQGNSA. The CDR3 loop is CASSTGVSNQPQHF. Written as DNA, the CDR3 is TGTGCCAGCAGCACAGGGGTCAGCAATCAGCCCCAGCATTTT.

This clone was seen a single time. V and J are TRBV5-1 and TRBJ1-1; D uncertain. CDR1 and CDR2 (germline): SGHRS, YFSETQ. Trimming removed 0 bases from V and 6 bases from J, with 12 bases in between. This CDR3 region has 14 residues. The chain's CDR3 is CASSLGDSRAEAFF. The CDR3 region has the DNA TGCGCCAGCAGCTTGGGCGACTCGAGGGCTGAAGCTTTCTTT.

The genes are TRBV13 and TRBJ1-4, with unresolved D. This CDR3 contains 13 residues. Looked up from germline, CDR1 is PRHDT and CDR2 is FYEKMQ (reference sequence). Trimming took 5 bases from V and 4 from J, leaving 8 bases between them. The CDR3 sequence: CASSPPGNEKLFF. In DNA, the CDR3 is TGTGCCAGCAGCCCGCCGGGTAATGAAAAACTGTTTTTT.

The V and J genes are TRBV5-5 and TRBJ1-2; D is possibly TRBD1 (5 bases). Looked up from germline, CDR1 is SGHKS and CDR2 is YYEKEE (reference sequence). The V end was cut by 0 bases, the J end by 3 bases, with 9 bases between. The CDR3 is 14 amino acids. CDR3 in amino acids: CASSLAGEDYGYTF. The CDR3, as DNA: TGTGCCAGCAGCTTGGCGGGGGAAGACTATGGCTACACCTTC.

This clone was found once. The chain employs TRBV30 and TRBJ2-1; D unclear. The V and J ends lost 2 bases and 2 bases respectively, with 7 bases between them. Germline V gives CDR1 GTSNPN, CDR2 SVGIG (reference sequence). The CDR3 is made up of 13 amino acids. The CDR3 loop reads CAWSSLTYNEQFF. DNA for the CDR3: TGTGCCTGGAGTTCTCTAACCTACAATGAGCAGTTCTTC. Full variable domain (rest looked up from reference TRBV30 and TRBJ2-1): SQTIHQWPATLVQPVGSPLSLECTVEGTSNPNLYWYRQAAGRGLQLLFYSVGIGQISSEVPQNLSASRPQDRQFILSSKKLLLSDSGFYLCAWSSLTYNEQFFGPGTRLTVL.

The rearrangement joins TRBV4-1 to TRBJ1-6; 7 bases align to TRBD1. The CDR3 sequence is 16 residues long. The germline V gene encodes CDR1 MGHRA and CDR2 YSYEKL. J was trimmed by 6 bases and V by 1 base; bases with no gene match: 6. CDR3 nucleotide sequence: TGCGCCAGCAGCCAAGTTTCAGGGACAGTTAATTCACCCCTCCACTTT. This gives the protein CASSQVSGTVNSPLHF.

As for this clone: This specimen includes other DNA sequences encoding the same CDR3. The chain links TRBV5-1 to TRBJ2-7, with D possibly called TRBD1 or TRBD2 (5 bases each). CDR1 is SGHRS, CDR2 YFSETQ, per germline. V gave up 4 bases and J gave up 1 base, with 12 bases separating them. The CDR3 covers 14 residues. The CDR3 is CASSLSGASYEQYF. CDR3 DNA: TGCGCCAGCAGCCTTTCCGGGGCATCCTACGAGCAGTACTTC.

The chain carries TRBV27 and TRBJ2-5, with a possible D match to TRBD2 (7 bases). Per the germline V gene, CDR1 is MNHEY and CDR2 is SMNVEV (reference sequence). V was shortened by 3 bases and J by 5 bases, with 19 bases between the two germline ends. The CDR3 totals 16 residues. The CDR3: CASSFGAGGARETQYF. The DNA of the CDR3 is TGTGCCAGCAGTTTCGGGGCTGGGGGGGCGCGGGAGACCCAGTACTTC.

The chain uses TRBV28 and TRBJ2-7; D unclear. The length of the CDR3 is 13 residues. V dropped 4 bases and J dropped 4 bases, with 11 bases sitting between them. Germline V lookup: CDR1 MDHEN, CDR2 SYDVKM. The CDR3 is CASSSEVLYEQYF. CDR3 nucleotides: TGTGCCAGCAGTTCCGAGGTCCTTTACGAGCAGTACTTC.

The chain combines TRBV10-1 with TRBJ2-3; 8 nucleotides match TRBD2. V lost 0 bases to trimming and J lost 3 bases; unmatched junction nucleotides: 2. Germline V gene sequence: CDR1 WNHNN, CDR2 SYGVQD (reference sequence). The CDR3 is made up of 15 amino acids. CDR3 coding DNA: TGCGCCAGCAGTGAGTCGGGACTAGGGACAGATACGCAGTATTTT. Protein product: CASSESGLGTDTQYF.

The V and J genes are TRBV2 and TRBJ2-5, with TRBD1 matching over 9 bases. CDR1 is SNHLY, CDR2 FYNNEI, per germline. J lost 1 base, V lost 6 bases, and 9 bases had no gene match. The CDR3 length is 16 residues. CDR3 DNA sequence: TGTGCCAGCAGCATGGGACAGGGAAGATTCCAAGAGACCCAGTACTTC. Encoded protein: CASSMGQGRFQETQYF.

As regards this clone: At one of its ends the junction is not consistent with the germline gene, which may arise from a read error. CDR3 in DNA: TGTGCTAGCAGCGCAGGACAGACCTACGAGCAGTACTTC. This codes for CASSAGQTYEQYF. The chain is built from TRBV7-7 and TRBJ2-7; TRBD1 is a possible D gene (6 bases). Germline CDR1 reads SSHAT; CDR2 reads FNYEAQ (reference sequence). This CDR3 spans 13 amino acids.

The genes are TRBV5-1 and TRBJ2-5; tentatively, D is TRBD2 (6 bases). Trimming cost V 2 bases and J 2 bases, with 13 bases left between them. The CDR3 is 15 residues long. The germline V gene has CDR1 SGHRS and CDR2 YFSETQ. CDR3: CASSFEGTLQETQYF. The CDR3 DNA reads TGCGCCAGCAGCTTCGAAGGGACTTTGCAAGAGACCCAGTACTTC. Variable domain in full (rest from reference TRBV5-1 and TRBJ2-5): KAGVTQTPRYLIKTRGQQVTLSCSPISGHRSVSWYQQTPGQGLQFLFEYFSETQRNKGNFPGRFSGRQFSNSRSEMNVSTLELGDSALYLCASSFEGTLQETQYFGPGTRLLVL.

The V call is TRBV2, the J call TRBJ2-7, with TRBD2 matching over 12 bases. The germline V gene encodes CDR1 SNHLY and CDR2 FYNNEI. After removal of 5 bases from V and 0 bases from J, the junction contained 5 bases not matched to a gene. CDR3 length equals 16 residues. The DNA for the CDR3 is TGTGCCAGCAGTCGGACTAGCGGGGTCTCCTCCTACGAGCAGTACTTC. Amino acid sequence: CASSRTSGVSSYEQYF.

This chain connects TRBV15 to TRBJ2-7; the D gene could be TRBD1 or TRBD2 (5 bases each). V gave up 1 base and J gave up 0 bases, with 7 bases separating them. The germline V gene has CDR1 LNHNV and CDR2 YYDKDF (reference sequence). There are 14 residues in the CDR3. In nucleotides, the CDR3 is TGTGCCACCAGCAGAGGGGACCACTCCTACGAGCAGTACTTC. It translates to CATSRGDHSYEQYF.

This chain links TRBV27 with TRBJ2-1; 8 positions match TRBD1. The junction had 11 bases not matched to a gene; V was cut back by 5 bases and J by 5 bases. Germline lookup yields CDR1 MNHEY and CDR2 SMNVEV (reference sequence). The CDR3 length is 16 residues. CDR3 nucleotides: TGTGCCAGCAGTATTTCTCAGGGGGCTGGTAACAATGAGCAGTTCTTC. Translated, it gives CASSISQGAGNNEQFF.

Comments on this clone: Within the sample, other DNA sequences also encode this same CDR3. The rearrangement uses TRBV30 and TRBJ2-1; 7 nucleotides line up with TRBD2. Unmatched junction bases numbered 3, after V lost 0 bases and J lost 4 bases. The CDR3 loop spans 14 amino acids. The germline gives CDR1 GTSNPN, CDR2 SVGIG (reference sequence). The CDR3 here is CAWSVGGGYNEQFF. CDR3 coding DNA: TGTGCCTGGAGTGTTGGCGGGGGTTACAATGAGCAGTTCTTC. Full variable domain (remainder filled in from reference TRBV30 and TRBJ2-1): SQTIHQWPATLVQPVGSPLSLECTVEGTSNPNLYWYRQAAGRGLQLLFYSVGIGQISSEVPQNLSASRPQDRQFILSSKKLLLSDSGFYLCAWSVGGGYNEQFFGPGTRLTVL.

V usage is TRBV6-6 and J usage is TRBJ1-2, with a tentative D call TRBD1 (6 bases). V shed 4 bases and J shed 6 bases, with 12 bases lying between them. Looked up from germline, CDR1 is MNHNY and CDR2 is SVGAGI (reference sequence). This CDR3 spans 13 amino acids. DNA for the CDR3: TGTGCCAGCAGTTCCCTCCAGGGGAATGGCTACACCTTC. This translates into CASSSLQGNGYTF.

The V gene is TRBV5-4, the J gene TRBJ2-1, with D perhaps TRBD1 or TRBD2 (6 bases each). Germline lookup yields CDR1 SGHNT and CDR2 YYREEE (reference sequence). V was shortened by 6 bases and J by 8 bases, with 18 bases between the two germline ends. The CDR3 has 14 residues. CDR3 loop: CASTTYSGADEQFF. In nucleotides, the CDR3 is TGTGCCAGCACGACCTATTCGGGGGCTGATGAGCAGTTCTTC.

The gene calls are TRBV11-2 and TRBJ2-5; D perhaps matches TRBD1 (5 bases). V shed 5 bases and J shed 0 bases, with 13 bases lying between them. CDR1 is SGHAT and CDR2 is FQNNGV in the germline V gene. The CDR3 runs 15 residues. CDR3 amino acids: CASSPWGQDQETQYF. In DNA form, the CDR3 reads TGTGCCAGCAGCCCCTGGGGCCAGGACCAAGAGACCCAGTACTTC.

This rearrangement joins TRBV28 to TRBJ2-6; a weak D match, TRBD2 (6 bases). CDR3 length: 16 amino acids. The V gene lost 4 bases and the J gene lost 2 bases, with 12 bases spanning the gap. The germline gives CDR1 MDHEN, CDR2 SYDVKM. This CDR3 reads CASSWRVSPGANVLTF. DNA for the CDR3: TGTGCCAGCAGTTGGAGGGTATCGCCTGGGGCCAACGTCCTGACTTTC. The full variable domain, completed using reference TRBV28 and TRBJ2-6, is DVKVTQSSRYLVKRTGEKVFLECVQDMDHENMFWYRQDPGLGLRLIYFSYDVKMKEKGDIPEGYSVSREKKERFSLILESASTNQTSMYLCASSWRVSPGANVLTFGAGSRLTVL.

This chain joins TRBV5-7 and TRBJ1-4; D might be TRBD1 (6 bases). TRBV5-7 is an ORF for which the function is uncertain. The CDR3 loop spans 17 amino acids. The V gene lost 4 bases and the J gene lost 7 bases, with 23 bases spanning the gap. The CDR3 is CASSNGQKSHIVEKLFF. The CDR3 DNA follows: TGTGCCAGCAGCAACGGACAGAAAAGTCATATTGTTGAAAAACTGTTTTTT.

Worth noting for this clone: Other DNA sequences in the sample encode the same CDR3. The rearrangement uses TRBV27 and TRBJ2-7; a possible D gene is TRBD1 (6 bases). The germline V gene has CDR1 MNHEY and CDR2 SMNVEV (reference sequence). V lost 1 base and J lost 1, with 8 bases in between. The CDR3 covers 14 residues. The CDR3 DNA reads as TGTGCCAGCAGTTTATTGGACAGATCCTACGAGCAGTACTTC. Its protein product is CASSLLDRSYEQYF.

The sample holds one count of this clone. V is TRBV9 and J is TRBJ2-7, with a tentative D call TRBD2 (6 bases). The CDR3 length is 14 residues. Between the trimmed V and J ends, which lost 3 bases and 0 bases, there was a span of 10 bases. The germline CDR1 and CDR2 sequences are SGDLS and YYNGEE. The CDR3 DNA is TGTGCCAGCAGCGAATCTAGCGACTCCTACGAGCAGTACTTC. Amino acid sequence: CASSESSDSYEQYF.

This sequence joins TRBV11-2 and TRBJ2-2, with 9 nucleotides matching TRBD1. Losses at the gene ends were 3 bases for V and 4 bases for J; bases not matched to a gene: 12. CDR3 length: 18 residues. Germline CDR1 reads SGHAT; CDR2 reads FQNNGV. The CDR3 loop reads CASSFPEAQGAGTGELFF. The CDR3 coding sequence is TGTGCCAGCAGCTTCCCCGAGGCACAGGGGGCGGGCACCGGGGAGCTGTTTTTT.

This clone was counted only a few times. V and J are TRBV5-4 and TRBJ2-1; D tentatively fits TRBD1 or TRBD2 (5 bases each). Deletions cut 0 bases from V and 9 bases from J, with 13 bases between. Germline assignment: CDR1 SGHNT and CDR2 YYREEE (reference sequence). The CDR3 length is 14 residues. DNA of the CDR3: TGTGCCAGCAGCTTGGGGGACCTTCTAGGTGAGCAGTTCTTC. It encodes CASSLGDLLGEQFF.

This sequence joins TRBV10-1 and TRBJ2-5; TRBD1 is a possible D gene (6 bases). In germline, CDR1 is WNHNN, CDR2 SYGVQD (reference sequence). This CDR3 comprises 14 residues. The ends were cut back, 3 bases at V and 5 bases at J, with 13 bases in the middle. CDR3 in amino acids: CASSDVQGSETQYF. CDR3 in DNA: TGCGCCAGCAGTGATGTTCAGGGGTCGGAGACCCAGTACTTC.